This TCR beta chain is drawn from a study of shared clonotypes between healthy human individuals. Study results and limitations: Sharing across a few donors was seen in 5% to 5.5% of naive CD4 clonotypes.

Using immunoSEQ multiplex PCR, the repertoire was profiled, and TCRdb retains in-frame clones only, with some absent. Of a few million clones listed, 90% to 95% are singletons. In the case of this clone: The antigen remains undetermined.

J lost 10 bases, V lost 1 base, and 14 bases had no gene match. From germline, CDR1 is MNHNS and CDR2 SASEGT. This CDR3 has 17 residues. The V gene is TRBV6-1, the J gene TRBJ2-1, with TRBD2 matching 9 bases. The sequencing input was naive CD4+ T cells from PBMCs. Subset in this sample: CD45RA+ positively selected. The clonotype originates from a man between 18 and 35 years old in good health. Some clones in this sample may be carry-over from other donors' samples. CDR3 amino acids: CASSEVKGGTSYFEQFF. The CDR3 bases are TGTGCCAGCAGTGAAGTTAAGGGGGGGACTAGCTATTTCGAGCAGTTCTTC.